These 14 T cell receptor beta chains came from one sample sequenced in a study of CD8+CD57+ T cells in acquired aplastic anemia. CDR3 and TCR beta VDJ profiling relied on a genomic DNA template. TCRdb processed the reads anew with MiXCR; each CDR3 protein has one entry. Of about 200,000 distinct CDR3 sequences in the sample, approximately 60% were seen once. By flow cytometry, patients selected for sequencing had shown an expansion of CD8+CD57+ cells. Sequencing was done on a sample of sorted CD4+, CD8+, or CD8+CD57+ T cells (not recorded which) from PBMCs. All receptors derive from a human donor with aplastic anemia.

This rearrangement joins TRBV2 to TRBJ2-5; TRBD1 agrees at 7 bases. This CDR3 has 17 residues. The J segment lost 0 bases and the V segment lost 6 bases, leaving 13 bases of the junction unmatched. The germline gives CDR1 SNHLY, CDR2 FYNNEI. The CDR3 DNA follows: TGTGCCAGCAGGAAGGCCCCCGGGACAGAGCACCAAGAGACCCAGTACTTC. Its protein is CASRKAPGTEHQETQYF.

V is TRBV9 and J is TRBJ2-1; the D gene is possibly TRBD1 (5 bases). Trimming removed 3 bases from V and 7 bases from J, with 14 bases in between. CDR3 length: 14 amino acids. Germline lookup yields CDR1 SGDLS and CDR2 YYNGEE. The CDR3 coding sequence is TGTGCCAGCAGCGGCGTTAAAGGGGCGAATGAGCAGTTCTTC. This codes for CASSGVKGANEQFF.

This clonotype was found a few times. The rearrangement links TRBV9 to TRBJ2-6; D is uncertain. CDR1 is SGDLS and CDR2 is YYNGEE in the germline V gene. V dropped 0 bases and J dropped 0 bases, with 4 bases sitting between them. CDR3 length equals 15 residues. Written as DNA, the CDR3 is TGTGCCAGCAGCGTAGGCGGCTCTGGGGCCAACGTCCTGACTTTC. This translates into CASSVGGSGANVLTF.

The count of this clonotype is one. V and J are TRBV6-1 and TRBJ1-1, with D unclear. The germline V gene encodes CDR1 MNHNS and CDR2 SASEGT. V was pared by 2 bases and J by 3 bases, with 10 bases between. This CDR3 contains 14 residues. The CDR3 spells CASSESGRDTEAFF. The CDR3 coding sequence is TGTGCCAGCAGTGAATCCGGCAGAGACACTGAAGCTTTCTTT.

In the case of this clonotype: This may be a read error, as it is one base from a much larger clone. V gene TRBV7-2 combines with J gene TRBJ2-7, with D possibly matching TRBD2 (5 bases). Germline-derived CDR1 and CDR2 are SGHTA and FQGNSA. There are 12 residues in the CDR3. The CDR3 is CASSRTAYGQYF. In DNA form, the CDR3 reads TGTGCCAGCAGCAGGACTGCATACGGGCAGTACTTC.

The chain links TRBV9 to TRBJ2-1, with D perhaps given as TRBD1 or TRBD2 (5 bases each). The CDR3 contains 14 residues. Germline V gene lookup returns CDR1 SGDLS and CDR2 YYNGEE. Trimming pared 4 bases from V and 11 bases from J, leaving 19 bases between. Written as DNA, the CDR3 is TGTGCCAGCAGCCAAGTTGGGGGTTGGCCAAAGCAGTTCTTC. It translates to CASSQVGGWPKQFF.

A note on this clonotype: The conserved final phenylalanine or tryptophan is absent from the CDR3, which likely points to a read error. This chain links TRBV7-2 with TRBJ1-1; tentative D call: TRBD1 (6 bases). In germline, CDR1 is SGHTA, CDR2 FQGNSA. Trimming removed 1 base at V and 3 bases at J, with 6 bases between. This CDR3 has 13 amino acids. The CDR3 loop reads CASSLDRDTEAFC. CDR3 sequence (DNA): TGTGCCAGCAGCTTAGACAGGGACACTGAAGCTTTCTGT.

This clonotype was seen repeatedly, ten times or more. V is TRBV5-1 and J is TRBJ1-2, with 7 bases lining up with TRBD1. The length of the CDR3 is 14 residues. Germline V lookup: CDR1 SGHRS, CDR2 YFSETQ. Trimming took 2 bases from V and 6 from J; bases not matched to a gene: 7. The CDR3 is CASSLLTGFDGYTF. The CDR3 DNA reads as TGCGCCAGCAGCTTACTGACAGGGTTCGATGGCTACACCTTC. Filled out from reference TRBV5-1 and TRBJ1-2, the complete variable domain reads KAGVTQTPRYLIKTRGQQVTLSCSPISGHRSVSWYQQTPGQGLQFLFEYFSETQRNKGNFPGRFSGRQFSNSRSEMNVSTLELGDSALYLCASSLLTGFDGYTFGSGTRLTVV.

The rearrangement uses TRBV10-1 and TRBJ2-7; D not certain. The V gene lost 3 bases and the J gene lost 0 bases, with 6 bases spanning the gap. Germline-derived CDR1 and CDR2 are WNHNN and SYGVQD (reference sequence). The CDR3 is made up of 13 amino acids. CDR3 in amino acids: CASSDLDSYEQYF. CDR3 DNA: TGCGCCAGCAGTGACCTTGACTCCTACGAGCAGTACTTC.

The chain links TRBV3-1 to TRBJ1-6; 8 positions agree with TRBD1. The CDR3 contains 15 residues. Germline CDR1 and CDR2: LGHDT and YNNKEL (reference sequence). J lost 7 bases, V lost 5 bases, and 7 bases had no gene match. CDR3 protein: CASSYQGAKNSPLHF. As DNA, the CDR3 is TGTGCCAGCAGCTACCAGGGGGCGAAGAATTCACCCCTCCACTTT.

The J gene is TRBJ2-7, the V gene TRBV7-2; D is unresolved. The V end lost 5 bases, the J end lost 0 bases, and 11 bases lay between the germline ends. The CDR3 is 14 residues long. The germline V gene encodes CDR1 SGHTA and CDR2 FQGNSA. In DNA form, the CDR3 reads TGTGCCAGCAGCCCAGAGGTTTACTCCTACGAGCAGTACTTC. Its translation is CASSPEVYSYEQYF.

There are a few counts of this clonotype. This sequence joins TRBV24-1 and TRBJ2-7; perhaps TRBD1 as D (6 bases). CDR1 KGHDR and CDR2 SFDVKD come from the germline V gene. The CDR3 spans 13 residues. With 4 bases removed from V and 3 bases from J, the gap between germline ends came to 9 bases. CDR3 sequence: CATSEGGSYEQYF. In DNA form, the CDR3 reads TGTGCCACCAGTGAAGGGGGAAGCTACGAGCAGTACTTC.

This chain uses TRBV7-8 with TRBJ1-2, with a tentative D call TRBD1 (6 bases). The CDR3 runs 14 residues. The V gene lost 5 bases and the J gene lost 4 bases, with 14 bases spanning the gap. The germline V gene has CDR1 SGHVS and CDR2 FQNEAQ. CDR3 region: CASSVGGRTYGYTF. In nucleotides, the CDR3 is TGTGCCAGCAGCGTAGGGGGGCGGACCTATGGCTACACCTTC.

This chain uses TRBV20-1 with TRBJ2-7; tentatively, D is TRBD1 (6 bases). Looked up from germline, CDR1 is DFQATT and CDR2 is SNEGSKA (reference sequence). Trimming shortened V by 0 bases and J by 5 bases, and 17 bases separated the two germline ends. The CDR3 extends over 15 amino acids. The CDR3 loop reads CSARDPRQGFHEQYF. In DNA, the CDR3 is TGCAGTGCTAGAGATCCTCGGCAGGGGTTCCACGAGCAGTACTTC.